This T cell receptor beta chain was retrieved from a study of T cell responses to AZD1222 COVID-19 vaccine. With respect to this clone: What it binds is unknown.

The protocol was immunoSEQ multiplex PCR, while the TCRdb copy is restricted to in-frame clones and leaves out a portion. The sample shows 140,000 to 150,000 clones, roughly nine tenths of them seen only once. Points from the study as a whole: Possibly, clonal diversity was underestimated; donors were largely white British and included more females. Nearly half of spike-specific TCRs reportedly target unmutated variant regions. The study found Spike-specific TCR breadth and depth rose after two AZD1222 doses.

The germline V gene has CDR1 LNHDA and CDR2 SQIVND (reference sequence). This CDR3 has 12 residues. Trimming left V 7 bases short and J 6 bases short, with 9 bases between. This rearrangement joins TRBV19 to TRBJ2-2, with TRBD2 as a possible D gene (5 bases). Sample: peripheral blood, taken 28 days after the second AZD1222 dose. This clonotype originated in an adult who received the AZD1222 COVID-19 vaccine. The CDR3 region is CASNPRAGELFF. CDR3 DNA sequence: TGTGCCAGTAATCCGAGGGCCGGGGAGCTGTTTTTT.